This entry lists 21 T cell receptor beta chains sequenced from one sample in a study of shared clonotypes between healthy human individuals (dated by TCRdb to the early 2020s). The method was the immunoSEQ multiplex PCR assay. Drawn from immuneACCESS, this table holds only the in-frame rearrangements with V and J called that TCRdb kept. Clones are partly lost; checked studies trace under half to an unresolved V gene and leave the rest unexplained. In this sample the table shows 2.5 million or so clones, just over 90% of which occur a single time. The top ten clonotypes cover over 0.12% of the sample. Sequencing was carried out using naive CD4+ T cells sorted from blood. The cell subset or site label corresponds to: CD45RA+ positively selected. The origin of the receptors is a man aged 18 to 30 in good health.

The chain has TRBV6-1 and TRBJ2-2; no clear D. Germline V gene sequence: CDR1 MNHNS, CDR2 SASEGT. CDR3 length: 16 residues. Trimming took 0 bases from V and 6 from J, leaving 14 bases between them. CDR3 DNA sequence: TGTGCCAGCAGTGAAGCCTCTCAGCAAGGTTCCGGGGAGCTGTTTTTT. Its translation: CASSEASQQGSGELFF.

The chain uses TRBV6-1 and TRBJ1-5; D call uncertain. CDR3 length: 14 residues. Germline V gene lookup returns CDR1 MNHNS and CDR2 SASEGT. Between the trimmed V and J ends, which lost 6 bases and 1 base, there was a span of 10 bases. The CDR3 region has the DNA TGTGCCAGCAGCGCCGACGGAAGCAATCAGCCCCAGCATTTT. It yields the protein CASSADGSNQPQHF.

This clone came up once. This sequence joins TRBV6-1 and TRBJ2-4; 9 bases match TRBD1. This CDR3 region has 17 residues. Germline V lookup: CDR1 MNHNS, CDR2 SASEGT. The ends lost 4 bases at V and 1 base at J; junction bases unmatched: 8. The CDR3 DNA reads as TGTGCCAGCAGTGGACCACAGGGGGCGATGGCCAAAAACATTCAGTACTTC. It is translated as CASSGPQGAMAKNIQYF.

CDR3 protein: CASSSGQGYTDTQYF. In nucleotides, the CDR3 is TGTGCCAGCAGTTCGGGACAGGGATACACAGATACGCAGTATTTT. The rearrangement joins TRBV28 to TRBJ2-3, with 9 bases lining up with TRBD1. V lost 4 bases, J lost 2 bases, and 4 bases stayed unmatched. This CDR3 has 15 residues. Germline lookup yields CDR1 MDHEN and CDR2 SYDVKM. The full variable domain, rest sourced from reference TRBV28 and TRBJ2-3, is DVKVTQSSRYLVKRTGEKVFLECVQDMDHENMFWYRQDPGLGLRLIYFSYDVKMKEKGDIPEGYSVSREKKERFSLILESASTNQTSMYLCASSSGQGYTDTQYFGPGTRLTVL.

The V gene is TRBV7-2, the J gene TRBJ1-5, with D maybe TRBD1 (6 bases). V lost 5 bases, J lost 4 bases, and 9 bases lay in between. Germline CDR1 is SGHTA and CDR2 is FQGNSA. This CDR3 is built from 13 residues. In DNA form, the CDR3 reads TGTGCCAGCAGCACCGACAGGAATCAGCCCCAGCATTTT. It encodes CASSTDRNQPQHF.

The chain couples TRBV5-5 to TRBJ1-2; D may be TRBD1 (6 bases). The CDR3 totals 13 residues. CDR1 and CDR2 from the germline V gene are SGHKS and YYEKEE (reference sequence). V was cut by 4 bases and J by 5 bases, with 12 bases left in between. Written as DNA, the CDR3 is TGTGCCAGCAGCGTGAGGGGGGAGTATGGCTACACCTTC. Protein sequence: CASSVRGEYGYTF.

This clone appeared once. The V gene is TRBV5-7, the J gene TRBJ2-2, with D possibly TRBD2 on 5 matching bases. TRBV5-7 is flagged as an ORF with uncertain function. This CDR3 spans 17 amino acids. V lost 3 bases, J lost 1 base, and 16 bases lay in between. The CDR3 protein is CASSYRWVAMNTGELFF. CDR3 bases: TGTGCCAGCAGCTACAGATGGGTAGCGATGAACACCGGGGAGCTGTTTTTT.

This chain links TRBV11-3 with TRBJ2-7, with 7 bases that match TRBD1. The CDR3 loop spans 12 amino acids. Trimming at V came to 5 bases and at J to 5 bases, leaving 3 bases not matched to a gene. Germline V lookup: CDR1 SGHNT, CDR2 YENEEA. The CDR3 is CASSRQGDEQYF. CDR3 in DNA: TGTGCCAGCAGCCGACAGGGCGACGAGCAGTACTTC.

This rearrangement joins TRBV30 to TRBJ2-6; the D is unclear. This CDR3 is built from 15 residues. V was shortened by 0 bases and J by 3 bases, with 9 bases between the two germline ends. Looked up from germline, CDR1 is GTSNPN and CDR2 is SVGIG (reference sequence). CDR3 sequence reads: CAWSVLSHGANVLTF. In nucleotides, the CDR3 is TGTGCCTGGAGTGTATTATCTCATGGGGCCAACGTCCTGACTTTC.

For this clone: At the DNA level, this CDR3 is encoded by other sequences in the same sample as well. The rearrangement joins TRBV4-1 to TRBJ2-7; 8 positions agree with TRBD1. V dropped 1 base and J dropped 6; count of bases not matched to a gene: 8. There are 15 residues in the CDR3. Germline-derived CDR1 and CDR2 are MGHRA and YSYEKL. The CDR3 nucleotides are TGCGCCAGCAGCCAAGGGTCCCAGGGGGCTGGCGAGCAGTACTTC. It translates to CASSQGSQGAGEQYF.

CDR3 in amino acids: CASSRDRSSYEQYF. The DNA for the CDR3 is TGTGCCAGCAGCCGGGACAGGAGCTCCTACGAGCAGTACTTC. This chain links TRBV7-3 with TRBJ2-5; 8 bases line up with TRBD1. The end of the DNA is better explained by TRBJ2-7, so the J call may be wrong. Germline values: CDR1 SGHTA, CDR2 FQGTGA. The CDR3 is 14 amino acids.

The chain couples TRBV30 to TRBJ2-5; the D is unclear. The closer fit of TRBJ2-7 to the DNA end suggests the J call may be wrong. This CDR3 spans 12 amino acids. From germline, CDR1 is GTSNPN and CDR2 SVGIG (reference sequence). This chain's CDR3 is CAWSIRAYEQYF. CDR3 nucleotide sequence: TGTGCCTGGAGCATACGAGCCTACGAGCAGTACTTC.

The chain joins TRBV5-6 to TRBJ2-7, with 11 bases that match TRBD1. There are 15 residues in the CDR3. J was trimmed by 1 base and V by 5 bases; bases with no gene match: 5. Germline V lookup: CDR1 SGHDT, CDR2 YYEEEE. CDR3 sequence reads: CASSSDRGLSYEQYF. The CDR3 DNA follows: TGTGCCAGCAGTTCGGACAGGGGGCTGTCCTACGAGCAGTACTTC.

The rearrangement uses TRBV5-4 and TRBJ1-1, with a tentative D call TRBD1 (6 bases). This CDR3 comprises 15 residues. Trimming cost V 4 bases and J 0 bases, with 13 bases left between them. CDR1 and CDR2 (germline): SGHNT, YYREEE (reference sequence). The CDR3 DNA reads TGTGCCAGCAGCCTACCCGGACAGATGAACACTGAAGCTTTCTTT. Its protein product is CASSLPGQMNTEAFF.

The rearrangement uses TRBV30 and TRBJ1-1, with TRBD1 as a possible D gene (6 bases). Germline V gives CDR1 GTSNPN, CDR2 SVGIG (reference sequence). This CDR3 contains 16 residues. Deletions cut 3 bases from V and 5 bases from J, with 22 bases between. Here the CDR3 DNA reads TGTGCCTGGAGGGCGGCCGGCCGGGGGGCCGGTACTGAAGCTTTCTTT. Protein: CAWRAAGRGAGTEAFF.

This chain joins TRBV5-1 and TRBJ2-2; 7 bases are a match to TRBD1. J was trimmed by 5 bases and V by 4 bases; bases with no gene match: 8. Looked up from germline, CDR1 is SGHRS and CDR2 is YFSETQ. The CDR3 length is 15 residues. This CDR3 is CASSMGQPRTGELFF. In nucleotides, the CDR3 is TGCGCCAGCAGCATGGGACAGCCCCGGACCGGGGAGCTGTTTTTT.

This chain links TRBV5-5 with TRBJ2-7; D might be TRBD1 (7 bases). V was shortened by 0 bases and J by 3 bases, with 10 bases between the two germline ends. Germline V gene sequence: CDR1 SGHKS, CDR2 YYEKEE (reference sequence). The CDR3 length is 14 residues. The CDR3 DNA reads TGTGCCAGCAGCTTGGCAGGGGGGAACTACGAGCAGTACTTC. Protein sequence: CASSLAGGNYEQYF.

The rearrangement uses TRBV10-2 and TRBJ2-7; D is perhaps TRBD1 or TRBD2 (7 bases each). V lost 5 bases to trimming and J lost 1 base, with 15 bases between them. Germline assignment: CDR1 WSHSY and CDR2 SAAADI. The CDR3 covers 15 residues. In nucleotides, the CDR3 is TGCGCCAGCAGTCCCCTCAGGGGGGGGTCCTACGAGCAGTACTTC. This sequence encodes CASSPLRGGSYEQYF.

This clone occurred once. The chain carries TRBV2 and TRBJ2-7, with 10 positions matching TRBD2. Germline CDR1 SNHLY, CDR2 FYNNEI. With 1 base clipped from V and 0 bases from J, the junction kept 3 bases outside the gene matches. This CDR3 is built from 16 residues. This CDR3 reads CASSEGLAGVSYEQYF. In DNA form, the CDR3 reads TGTGCCAGCAGTGAAGGGCTAGCGGGAGTCTCCTACGAGCAGTACTTC.

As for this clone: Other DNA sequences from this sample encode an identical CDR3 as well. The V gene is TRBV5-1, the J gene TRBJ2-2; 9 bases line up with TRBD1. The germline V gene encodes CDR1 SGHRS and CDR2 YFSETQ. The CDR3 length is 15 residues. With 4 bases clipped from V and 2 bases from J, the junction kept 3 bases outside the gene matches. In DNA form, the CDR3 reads TGCGCCAGCAGCCTGGGACAGGGAAACACCGGGGAGCTGTTTTTT. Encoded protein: CASSLGQGNTGELFF.

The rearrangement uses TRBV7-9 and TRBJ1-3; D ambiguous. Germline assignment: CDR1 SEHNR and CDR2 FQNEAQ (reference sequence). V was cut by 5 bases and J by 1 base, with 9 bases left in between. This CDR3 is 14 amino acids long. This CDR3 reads CASSQTQSGNTIYF. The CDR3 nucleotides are TGTGCCAGCAGCCAAACCCAGTCTGGAAACACCATATATTTT.